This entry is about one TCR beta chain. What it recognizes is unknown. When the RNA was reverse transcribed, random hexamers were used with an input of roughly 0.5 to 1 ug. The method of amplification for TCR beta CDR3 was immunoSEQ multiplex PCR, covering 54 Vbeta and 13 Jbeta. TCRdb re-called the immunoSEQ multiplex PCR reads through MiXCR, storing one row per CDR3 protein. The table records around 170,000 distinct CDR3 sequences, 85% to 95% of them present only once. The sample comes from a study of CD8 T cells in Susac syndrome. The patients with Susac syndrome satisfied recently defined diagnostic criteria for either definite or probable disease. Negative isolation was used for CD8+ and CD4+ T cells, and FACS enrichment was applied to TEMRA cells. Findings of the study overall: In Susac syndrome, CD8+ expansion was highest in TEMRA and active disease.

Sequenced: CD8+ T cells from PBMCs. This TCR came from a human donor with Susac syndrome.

The CDR3, as DNA: TGTGCCAGCAGCTTAGGCCCGGGACTCAAGGTCACAGATACGCAGTATTTT. Amino acid sequence: CASSLGPGLKVTDTQYF. The gene calls are TRBV11-2 and TRBJ2-3; D is perhaps TRBD2 (6 bases). V lost 1 base and J 2 bases, leaving 16 bases between the germline ends. The CDR3 is 17 amino acids. Germline V CDR1 and CDR2: SGHAT, FQNNGV. Full variable domain (rest looked up from reference TRBV11-2 and TRBJ2-3): EAGVAQSPRYKIIEKRQSVAFWCNPISGHATLYWYQQILGQGPKLLIQFQNNGVVDDSQLPKDRFSAERLKGVDSTLKIQPAKLEDSAVYLCASSLGPGLKVTDTQYFGPGTRLTVL.